These 7 T cell receptor beta chains originate from one sample sequenced in a study of cytomegalovirus exposure and HLA in healthy donors. PCR was performed using 60 Vbeta and 13 Jbeta primers. Some clones are missing from TCRdb's copy, which holds only in-frame ones; the method was immunoSEQ multiplex PCR. Among some 140,000 clones listed, around four fifths were seen once. The sequencing input was PBMCs. The source is a man aged 25 to 45 in good health.

This clone was seen a few times. CDR3 sequence: CASSPEGGSSYEQYF. CDR3 nucleotide sequence: TGTGCCAGCAGCCCGGAGGGAGGGAGCTCCTACGAGCAGTACTTC. J is TRBJ2-7 and V is TRBV7-9, with 7 positions matching TRBD2. This CDR3 is built from 15 residues. J gave up 0 bases and V 5 bases, and 7 bases lay outside the gene matches. Germline lookup yields CDR1 SEHNR and CDR2 FQNEAQ (reference sequence).

CDR3 region: CASSELGQGYEQYF. The CDR3 coding sequence is TGCGCCAGCAGTGAGCTTGGACAGGGGTACGAGCAGTACTTC. This rearrangement joins TRBV10-2 to TRBJ2-7; 9 bases match TRBD1. The germline CDR1 and CDR2 sequences are WSHSY and SAAADI. The CDR3 sequence is 14 residues long. The V and J ends lost 2 bases and 4 bases, in that order; junction bases with no gene match: 3.

J is TRBJ2-7 and V is TRBV4-3; 7 bases fit TRBD2. With 1 base clipped from V and 4 bases from J, the junction kept 13 bases outside the gene matches. This CDR3 is 17 amino acids long. Germline CDR1 LGHNA, CDR2 YSLEER. This CDR3 reads CASSQVGGRENSYEQYF. In DNA, the CDR3 is TGCGCCAGCAGCCAAGTAGGCGGGCGGGAGAACAGTTACGAGCAGTACTTC.

The J gene is TRBJ2-2, the V gene TRBV6-5, with 7 bases aligning to TRBD1. This CDR3 comprises 13 residues. Germline trimming cut 6 bases from V and 7 bases from J; bases unmatched to any gene: 5. The germline CDR1 and CDR2 sequences are MNHEY and SVGAGI. The CDR3: CASRDRVGGELFF. The CDR3 DNA reads TGTGCCAGCAGAGACAGGGTTGGCGGGGAGCTGTTTTTT.

J is TRBJ2-2 and V is TRBV19; possibly TRBD1 for D (6 bases). The V gene lost 7 bases and the J gene lost 2 bases, with 23 bases spanning the gap. Germline V gene sequence: CDR1 LNHDA, CDR2 SQIVND (reference sequence). The CDR3 runs to 18 residues. The CDR3 is CASTKKGMGATNTGELFF. The DNA for the CDR3 is TGTGCCAGTACCAAGAAAGGGATGGGGGCTACCAACACCGGGGAGCTGTTTTTT.

This chain joins TRBV6-1 and TRBJ2-7; TRBD1 matches at 7 bases. Looked up from germline, CDR1 is MNHNS and CDR2 is SASEGT. Germline trimming cut 0 bases from V and 2 bases from J; bases unmatched to any gene: 7. This CDR3 has 16 amino acids. CDR3 nucleotide sequence: TGTGCCAGCAGTGAAGCCCAGGGACAGCGAGCCTACGAGCAGTACTTC. Translated: CASSEAQGQRAYEQYF.

The V call is TRBV19, the J call TRBJ2-7; 12 nucleotides line up with TRBD2. TRBJ2-1 matches the DNA end more closely, so the J call is doubtful. Germline-derived CDR1 and CDR2 are LNHDA and SQIVND (reference sequence). The CDR3 extends over 15 amino acids. The CDR3 region has the DNA TGTGCCAGTAGTATGGGGGCTAGCGGGGGGGGTGAGCAGTTCTTC. Its translation is CASSMGASGGGEQFF.